A single T cell receptor (beta chain) is shown here with its context. This clone was found a few times. Its recognized antigen is unknown. No much larger clone is present one base from it, and per-base qualities are unavailable. For deep sequencing, PBMC libraries mostly used approximately 500 ng of input genomic DNA, with six replicates for each sample. TCRbeta libraries were prepared with the immunoSEQ hsTCRbeta kit according to the manufacturer's instructions. Sequencing of the completed libraries took place using an Illumina NovaSeq 6000 S4 flow cell after they had been pooled to 3 nM. In the paper's pipeline: Raw data preprocessing and quality control were performed with the immunoSEQ Analyzer. The analysis was restricted to productive rearrangements, with each unique CDR3 amino acid sequence defining a clonotype. Repertoire clonality was estimated as the Gini-Simpson index, which was computed with the R package tcR. Student's t test was used to compare Gini indices, and Pearson correlation was used to assess associations with tumor size change. As stored in TCRdb, this immuneACCESS dataset retains in-frame rearrangements with V and J assigned. A fraction of the clones does not appear; measured against another copy, unresolved V genes explain less than half of the discrepancy, and the remainder lacks a known reason. The D gene and trimming were derived from the DNA, and the V and J assignments and clone size from that table. For this sample there are about 9,800 clones; about 67% appear just once. The ten largest make up nearly 4.5% of the sample.

This specimen comes from a study of neoadjuvant anti-PD-1 for oral cavity cancer (dated by TCRdb to about 2021). Turning to the overall study: Before curative-intent surgical resection, most patients were given three to four biweekly doses of nivolumab at 3 mg/kg. Patients with complete response, partial response or stable disease by RECIST 1.1 were defined as responders, whereas patients with progression were defined as non-responders. A fourth nivolumab dose was given around day 43 to patients without progression, and definitive surgical resection was performed in those patients on days 50-56. There were some 13 patients in the parent correlative cohort, and the response rate was 33%.

The intended sense of this specimen's time point label: after neoadjuvant nivolumab, at surgical resection. None of the patients had received prior systemic or radiation treatment, and all were newly diagnosed with stage II-IVA oral cavity squamous cell carcinoma. The cohort was made up of patients with locally advanced, HPV-negative oral cavity squamous cell carcinoma. Peripheral blood mononuclear cells were analyzed directly and were not maintained or expanded in culture. The samples were drawn from a longitudinal correlative study tied to a single-arm phase II trial testing neoadjuvant nivolumab in oral cavity squamous cell carcinoma. Subject-matched pre- and post-treatment PBMCs and tumors from three responders and three non-responders were subjected to genomic DNA-based TCRbeta sequencing. Peripheral blood mononuclear cells were collected before nivolumab treatment and were collected again after treatment, at the time of surgery. The Maxwell RSC DNA from Cells kit was used to isolate genomic DNA from PBMCs.

Study-wide conclusions, independent of this receptor: Higher pretreatment blood TCRbeta clonality and lower post-treatment tumor TCRbeta clonality were correlated with higher pretreatment blood Treg/Th17 ratios. After neoadjuvant nivolumab, significantly higher T cell clonality (Gini index) was found within PBMCs in non-responders than in responders. TCR analyses included only three patients per response group, and the authors called for larger cohorts for validation.

The material was PBMCs, obtained after nivolumab (anti-PD-1) treatment. This TCR was sampled from a person between 35 and 79 years old with oral cavity squamous cell carcinoma.

The DNA reads as follows: TGTGCCAGCACCTCCCCGGGACAGGGGACCTTCGGTGAGCAGTTCTTC. Translated, it reads CASTSPGQGTFGEQFF. The chain uses TRBV6-6 and TRBJ2-1; 10 bases in the middle match TRBD1. Spanning cysteine to phenylalanine, the CDR3 consists of 16 amino acids. Of the read, only the CDR3 DNA is kept; its 48 bases are in frame from base 1. V has 7 bases trimmed and J has 9 bases trimmed; junction bases matching no gene number 15. CDR1 and CDR2 are drawn from the germline V gene (reference sequence): MNHNY, SVGAGI.